This T cell receptor (beta chain) appears in the sequencing data of a study of blood T cell repertoires in COVID-19. The protocol was immunoSEQ multiplex PCR, while the TCRdb copy is restricted to in-frame clones and leaves out a portion. The table shows fewer than 350,000 clones, with about nine tenths occurring only once. Germline-derived CDR1 and CDR2 are SGHVS and FNYEAQ. The CDR3 covers 17 residues. Trimming at V came to 2 bases and at J to 4 bases, leaving 9 bases not matched to a gene. This clone showed up just once. Material for sequencing was peripheral blood. This receptor was obtained from a woman aged 25 to 39 with COVID-19, enrolled during active disease. V is TRBV7-6 and J is TRBJ2-1; TRBD2 matches 9 bases. CDR3 residues: CASSLTRAGGPYNEQFF. For the CDR3, the DNA is TGTGCCAGCAGCTTAACTCGGGCGGGAGGGCCTTACAATGAGCAGTTCTTC.